This T cell receptor beta chain comes out of a study of shared clonotypes between healthy human individuals. This table comes from immunoSEQ multiplex PCR, and its TCRdb copy is limited to in-frame clones, with some not included. Found here are 1.5 million to 2.5 million clones, about 95% of them singletons; the top ten hold around 1.2%. Germline V CDR1 and CDR2: SEHNR, FQNEAQ (reference sequence). Germline trimming cut 3 bases from V and 3 bases from J; bases unmatched to any gene: 4. The CDR3 contains 14 residues. Naive CD8 isolation took CD45RO-negative cells positively selected for CCR7 and excluded terminally differentiated effector memory CD45RA+ cells.

The sequence was collected from a man younger than 35 in good health. V is TRBV7-9 and J is TRBJ1-2; 7 bases align to TRBD1. The sample taken for sequencing was naive CD8+ T cells sorted from blood. CDR3 sequence (DNA): TGTGCCAGCAGCTTTGATGACAGGGACTATGGCTACACCTTC. Protein: CASSFDDRDYGYTF.